These 5 T cell receptor beta chains came from one sample sequenced in a study of cytomegalovirus exposure and HLA in healthy donors. In the PCR, 60 Vbeta and 13 Jbeta primers were used. The repertoire was sequenced with immunoSEQ multiplex PCR; TCRdb's copy has only in-frame clones and lacks some. The sample has more than 95,000 clones, roughly three fifths seen once. The specimen was PBMCs. The receptor set was obtained from a woman aged 40 to 50 in good health and CMV-seropositive.

The chain uses TRBV10-2 and TRBJ2-2; no clear D. The V and J ends lost 5 bases and 6 bases respectively, with 10 bases between them. The CDR3 is 13 residues long. Germline CDR1 and CDR2: WSHSY and SAAADI. Here the CDR3 reads CASSLPGPGELFF. The DNA for the CDR3 is TGCGCCAGCAGTCTTCCGGGTCCCGGGGAGCTGTTTTTT.

In DNA form, the CDR3 reads TGTGCCACCCAGACCCTCCTCCCGGGACAGGGAAGCGATGGCTACACCTTC. This codes for CATQTLLPGQGSDGYTF. The chain combines TRBV28 with TRBJ1-2; 9 nucleotides agree with TRBD1. The V segment lost 10 bases and the J segment 6 bases; nucleotides outside the gene matches: 21. From germline, CDR1 is MDHEN and CDR2 SYDVKM. The CDR3 covers 17 residues.

This chain links TRBV9 with TRBJ2-2, with D perhaps matching TRBD2 (5 bases). The CDR3 runs to 18 residues. The germline gives CDR1 SGDLS, CDR2 YYNGEE. V was shortened by 4 bases and J by 0 bases, with 19 bases between the two germline ends. The CDR3, as DNA: TGTGCCAGCAGCCCACGTATCCTGCGGGTCGCGAACACCGGGGAGCTGTTTTTT. It is translated as CASSPRILRVANTGELFF.

This clone appeared a few times. The chain links TRBV25-1 to TRBJ2-3; TRBD2 aligns across 12 bases. The CDR3 runs 17 residues. Germline loops: CDR1 MGHDK, CDR2 SYGVNS. The junction had 9 bases not matched to a gene; V was cut back by 5 bases and J by 3 bases. The CDR3 nucleotides read TGTGCCAGCAGTAAATGGAACCTAGCGGGAGGGACAGATACGCAGTATTTT. It encodes CASSKWNLAGGTDTQYF.

This clone showed up just a few times. This sequence joins TRBV5-4 and TRBJ2-1; a weak D match, TRBD2 (6 bases). Trimming took 1 base from V and 9 from J, leaving 8 bases between them. The germline gives CDR1 SGHNT, CDR2 YYREEE (reference sequence). The CDR3 sequence is 12 residues long. In DNA, the CDR3 is TGTGCCAGCAGCTTGCAGGGAGGTGAGCAGTTCTTC. This encodes CASSLQGGEQFF.